The next 22 T cell receptor beta chains were all read from a single sample in a study of shared clonotypes between healthy human individuals. Measured with immunoSEQ multiplex PCR; TCRdb has only the in-frame clones, and not every one. This sample carries around 120,000 clones, about 72% of them seen once, and the ten largest clones take approximately 23%. Sequencing was carried out using memory CD8+ T cells sorted from blood. Subset here: CD45RO+ cells pooled with CCR7-negative TemRA cells. These receptors all come from a woman aged 25 to 39 in good health.

The chain joins TRBV15 to TRBJ1-1; TRBD1 might be the D (5 bases). V lost 6 bases to trimming and J lost 0 bases, with 8 bases between them. The CDR3 contains 13 residues. CDR1 LNHNV and CDR2 YYDKDF come from the germline V gene (reference sequence). The CDR3, as DNA: TGTGCCACCAGGGGAGGGGTGAACACTGAAGCTTTCTTT. Protein sequence: CATRGGVNTEAFF.

CDR3 sequence (DNA): TGTGCCAGCACGACCCTAGGGGGACTAGCGGGAGCGAACACCGGGGAGCTGTTTTTT. It encodes CASTTLGGLAGANTGELFF. V gene TRBV27 combines with J gene TRBJ2-2; 14 nucleotides line up with TRBD2. CDR1 and CDR2 (germline): MNHEY, SMNVEV (reference sequence). Trimming cost V 7 bases and J 0 bases; bases outside gene matches: 10. The CDR3 length is 19 residues.

The rearrangement uses TRBV6-4 and TRBJ2-2; TRBD2 aligns across 8 bases. The V gene end was trimmed by 5 bases and the J gene end by 7 bases; junction bases not matched to a gene: 9. The germline CDR1 and CDR2 sequences are MRHNA and SNTAGT. The CDR3 runs to 15 residues. The CDR3 DNA reads TGTGCCAGCAGTTACGCGGGAGGCGCGATCGGGGAGCTGTTTTTT. Protein product: CASSYAGGAIGELFF.

Concerning this clone itself: One end of the junction is discordant with germline, which a read error may explain. V usage is TRBV7-8 and J usage is TRBJ2-6; D not certain. This CDR3 has 18 residues. Germline V gives CDR1 SGHVS, CDR2 FQNEAQ. CDR3: CASSLVTFLDSGVNVLTF. For the CDR3, the DNA is TGTGCCAGCAGCTTAGTAACATTCCTCGACTCTGGGGTCAACGTCCTGACTTTC.

This chain links TRBV28 with TRBJ1-4, with D hard to call. This CDR3 is built from 16 residues. Trimming removed 3 bases at V and 3 bases at J, with 14 bases between. In germline, CDR1 is MDHEN, CDR2 SYDVKM. The DNA of the CDR3 is TGTGCCAGCAGTTTTTTTCGTGGGATCGCTAATGAAAAACTGTTTTTT. Its protein is CASSFFRGIANEKLFF. Full variable domain (missing parts from reference TRBV28 and TRBJ1-4): DVKVTQSSRYLVKRTGEKVFLECVQDMDHENMFWYRQDPGLGLRLIYFSYDVKMKEKGDIPEGYSVSREKKERFSLILESASTNQTSMYLCASSFFRGIANEKLFFGSGTQLSVL.

This chain links TRBV5-4 with TRBJ1-1, with 8 positions matching TRBD1. Germline V gene sequence: CDR1 SGHNT, CDR2 YYREEE (reference sequence). Trimming cost V 5 bases and J 4 bases; bases outside gene matches: 7. The CDR3 runs to 14 residues. CDR3 nucleotides: TGTGCCAGCAGACCCCAGGGGGCCCCCACTGAAGCTTTCTTT. It translates to CASRPQGAPTEAFF. Full variable domain (rest looked up from reference TRBV5-4 and TRBJ1-1): ETGVTQSPTHLIKTRGQQVTLRCSSQSGHNTVSWYQQALGQGPQFIFQYYREEENGRGNFPPRFSGLQFPNYSSELNVNALELDDSALYLCASRPQGAPTEAFFGQGTRLTVV.

This clone has just a few counts. The V and J genes are TRBV6-5 and TRBJ1-1, with D possibly TRBD1 on 5 matching bases. This CDR3 comprises 13 residues. Trimming stripped 2 bases from V and 8 bases from J, with 12 bases between. Looked up from germline, CDR1 is MNHEY and CDR2 is SVGAGI. As DNA, the CDR3 is TGTGCCAGCAGTTACATGGAGACAGCAGAAGCTTTCTTT. Protein product: CASSYMETAEAFF.

The chain joins TRBV11-2 to TRBJ2-2; D unresolved. CDR1 is SGHAT, CDR2 FQNNGV, per germline. The CDR3 is 15 residues long. V was shortened by 0 bases and J by 7 bases, with 12 bases between the two germline ends. For the CDR3, the DNA is TGTGCCAGCAGCTTAGATGTTTGGGGTATCGGGGAGCTGTTTTTT. This translates into CASSLDVWGIGELFF. Full variable domain (remainder filled in from reference TRBV11-2 and TRBJ2-2): EAGVAQSPRYKIIEKRQSVAFWCNPISGHATLYWYQQILGQGPKLLIQFQNNGVVDDSQLPKDRFSAERLKGVDSTLKIQPAKLEDSAVYLCASSLDVWGIGELFFGEGSRLTVL.

V is TRBV10-3 and J is TRBJ2-1; TRBD2 is a possible D gene (6 bases). The germline CDR1 and CDR2 sequences are ENHRY and SYGVKD. V was trimmed by 6 bases and J by 0 bases, leaving 21 bases between them. The CDR3 totals 18 residues. CDR3 in DNA: TGTGCCATCAGGACGGGGGTTAGCGCATCAAGCTCCTACAATGAGCAGTTCTTC. This encodes CAIRTGVSASSSYNEQFF.

This clone has a count of ten or more. A much larger clone lies one base from this, so it may be a read error. The sample contains more than one DNA sequence encoding this CDR3. The rearrangement uses TRBV6-1 and TRBJ2-2, with 12 bases that match TRBD2. The germline gives CDR1 MNHNS, CDR2 SASEGT. The CDR3 is 15 amino acids. V shed 3 bases, J shed 6 bases, and the junction held 2 bases outside the gene matches. CDR3 loop: CASSETSGSPGELFF. CDR3 sequence (DNA): TGTGCCAGCAGTGAGACTAGCGGGAGTCCCGGGGAGCTGTTTTTT.

For this clone: Distinct nucleotide sequences in the sample also encode this CDR3. The CDR3 DNA follows: TGCGCCAGCAGCTTGGAGGGTCTAGCGGGTTTCTACAATGAGCAGTTCTTC. Translating it yields CASSLEGLAGFYNEQFF. The rearrangement links TRBV5-1 to TRBJ2-1; 8 nucleotides agree with TRBD2. V was clipped by 0 bases and J by 3 bases; unmatched bases: 8. CDR3 length: 17 residues. Germline CDR1 and CDR2: SGHRS and YFSETQ.

This chain uses TRBV7-8 with TRBJ2-7, with 10 bases lining up with TRBD2. The V gene end was trimmed by 5 bases and the J gene end by 0 bases; junction bases not matched to a gene: 7. CDR1 and CDR2 (germline): SGHVS, FQNEAQ. The CDR3 loop spans 16 amino acids. The CDR3 loop is CASSQPAGGSSYEQYF. As DNA, the CDR3 is TGTGCCAGCAGCCAACCAGCGGGAGGGAGCTCCTACGAGCAGTACTTC.

The chain has TRBV5-1 and TRBJ2-7, with TRBD2 identical over 9 bases. Germline values: CDR1 SGHRS, CDR2 YFSETQ. The CDR3 extends over 16 amino acids. With V trimmed by 2 bases and J by 6 bases, 12 bases remained unmatched. The DNA of the CDR3 is TGCGCCAGCAGCTTCTGGGCGGGAGGGCCCCTAGGCGAGCAGTACTTC. It yields the protein CASSFWAGGPLGEQYF. Combining the CDR3 with reference TRBV5-1 and TRBJ2-7 gives the whole variable domain KAGVTQTPRYLIKTRGQQVTLSCSPISGHRSVSWYQQTPGQGLQFLFEYFSETQRNKGNFPGRFSGRQFSNSRSEMNVSTLELGDSALYLCASSFWAGGPLGEQYFGPGTRLTVT.

Relative to its sample, this clone is medium-sized. The chain employs TRBV19 and TRBJ2-2; no clear D gene. The CDR3 is made up of 15 amino acids. Trimming shortened V by 3 bases and J by 3 bases, and 11 bases separated the two germline ends. The germline V gene encodes CDR1 LNHDA and CDR2 SQIVND (reference sequence). This chain's CDR3 is CASSMVEADTGELFF. CDR3 in DNA: TGTGCCAGTAGTATGGTGGAAGCTGACACCGGGGAGCTGTTTTTT.

The chain combines TRBV9 with TRBJ2-2, with 12 bases matching TRBD2. V shed 5 bases, J shed 6 bases, and the junction held 5 bases outside the gene matches. The CDR3 runs 15 residues. Per germline, CDR1 SGDLS and CDR2 YYNGEE. CDR3 sequence reads: CASRTTSGSSGELFF. The DNA of the CDR3 is TGTGCCAGCAGAACGACTAGCGGGAGTTCCGGGGAGCTGTTTTTT.

The chain uses TRBV7-6 and TRBJ2-1, with D perhaps being TRBD1 or TRBD2 (5 bases each). Trimming cost V 1 base and J 8 bases, with 9 bases left between them. In germline, CDR1 is SGHVS, CDR2 FNYEAQ. The CDR3 is made up of 13 amino acids. CDR3 protein: CASSLGMGDEQFF. DNA of the CDR3: TGTGCCAGCAGCTTAGGAATGGGGGATGAGCAGTTCTTC.

The genes are TRBV27 and TRBJ1-2; 8 bases map to TRBD1. Trimming took 1 base from V and 6 from J; bases not matched to a gene: 7. The CDR3 sequence is 15 residues long. CDR1 is MNHEY, CDR2 SMNVEV, per germline (reference sequence). The CDR3 region has the DNA TGTGCCAGCAGTTTATATGCGGGACAGGTTAATGGCTACACCTTC. It is translated as CASSLYAGQVNGYTF.

The J gene is TRBJ1-1, the V gene TRBV6-1; no reliable D call. The CDR3 is 16 residues long. Germline CDR1 reads MNHNS; CDR2 reads SASEGT. V gave up 4 bases and J gave up 4 bases, with 19 bases separating them. The CDR3 protein is CASSVPYGRVGTEAFF. The CDR3 DNA sequence: TGTGCCAGCAGTGTGCCTTACGGGAGGGTCGGCACTGAAGCTTTCTTT.

The chain joins TRBV14 to TRBJ2-2; D not resolved. The ends were cut back, 0 bases at V and 7 bases at J, with 6 bases in the middle. Germline V lookup: CDR1 SGHDN, CDR2 FVKESK. The CDR3 contains 13 residues. CDR3 DNA: TGTGCCAGCAGCCAAGATCTCGGCGGGGAGCTGTTTTTT. Translated, it gives CASSQDLGGELFF.

The rearrangement links TRBV27 to TRBJ1-1; D is unresolved. CDR1 is MNHEY and CDR2 is SMNVEV in the germline V gene (reference sequence). V lost 5 bases, J lost 0 bases, and 7 bases lay in between. CDR3 length: 13 residues. CDR3 DNA sequence: TGTGCCAGCAGTGTCGTAATGAACACTGAAGCTTTCTTT. It encodes CASSVVMNTEAFF.

The V call is TRBV4-1, the J call TRBJ2-5, with TRBD2 matching 10 bases. Unmatched junction bases numbered 7, after V lost 2 bases and J lost 4 bases. The germline CDR1 and CDR2 sequences are MGHRA and YSYEKL. The length of the CDR3 is 16 residues. CDR3 nucleotides: TGCGCCAGCAGCCAACTCTTTAGCGGGGGGTCAGAGACCCAGTACTTC. Its translation: CASSQLFSGGSETQYF.

The chain has TRBV7-6 and TRBJ1-1; D is possibly TRBD1 (5 bases). V was cut by 3 bases and J by 4 bases, with 18 bases left in between. This CDR3 is built from 16 residues. The V gene's germline CDR1 is SGHVS and CDR2 FNYEAQ. CDR3 bases: TGTGCCAGCAGCTTTCTCGTCCGGGAAAGGGGCACTGAAGCTTTCTTT. Translated: CASSFLVRERGTEAFF.